This T cell receptor (beta chain) was profiled in a study of neurological immune-mediated disorders. Study-wide results and caveats: HTLV-1-associated myelopathy had the most TCR clonal expansion, while multiple sclerosis had the least, a level that fell below healthy controls.

cDNA synthesis was performed by 5'RACE with 10-nucleotide random UMIs. Every sequencing run gave over 200 million TCR-beta sequences, taken from 15-18 subjects. A single record per CDR3 protein comes from TCRdb applying MiXCR to the 5' RACE reads. Of 55,000 to 65,000 distinct CDR3 sequences in the sample, roughly 3.5% are singletons; the top ten hold approximately 3.1%. This clonotype was seen at least ten times. Its antigen is as yet unknown. This CDR3 has 14 residues. V dropped 5 bases and J dropped 3; count of bases not matched to a gene: 3. V is TRBV12-3 or TRBV12-4 and J is TRBJ2-3; TRBD1 matches at 9 bases. The sequenced sample consisted of PBMCs. The TCR originated in a woman aged 25 to 45 with multiple sclerosis. CDR3: CASSRDRATDTQYF. CDR3 in DNA: TGTGCCAGCAGTCGGGACAGGGCAACAGATACGCAGTATTTT.